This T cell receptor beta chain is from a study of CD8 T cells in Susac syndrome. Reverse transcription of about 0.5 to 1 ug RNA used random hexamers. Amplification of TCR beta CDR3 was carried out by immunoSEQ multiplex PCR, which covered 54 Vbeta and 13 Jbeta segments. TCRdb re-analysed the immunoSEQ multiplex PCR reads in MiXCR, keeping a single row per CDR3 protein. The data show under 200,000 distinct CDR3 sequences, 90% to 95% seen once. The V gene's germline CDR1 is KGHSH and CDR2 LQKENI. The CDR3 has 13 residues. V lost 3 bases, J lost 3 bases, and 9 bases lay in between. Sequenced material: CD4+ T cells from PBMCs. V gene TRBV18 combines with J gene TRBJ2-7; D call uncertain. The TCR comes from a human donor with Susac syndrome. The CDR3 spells CASSPGQYYEQYF. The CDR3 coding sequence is TGTGCCAGCTCACCCGGGCAGTACTACGAGCAGTACTTC.